This T cell receptor (beta chain) was retrieved from a study of blood T cell repertoires in COVID-19. Study in general: Sites across the United States, Italy and Spain contributed samples from acute and convalescent COVID-19.

The study recruited people aged about 18 to 90 years across approximately 24 US areas. Participants' reported clinical history set cohort assignment. Resolution of symptoms, clearance, or two negative PCRs was present in recovered Cohort 3 donors. The assay was immunoSEQ multiplex PCR, and TCRdb's table has in-frame clones only and misses some. The sample consists of approximately 500,000 clones, roughly 90% of them appearing once. In this sample, this clone turned up once. The CDR3 spans 18 residues. With 5 bases clipped from V and 0 bases from J, the junction kept 7 bases outside the gene matches. Germline V gene sequence: CDR1 ENHRY, CDR2 SYGVKD.

The sample taken for sequencing was PBMCs or T cells enriched from blood (not recorded which). This receptor was taken from a woman aged 40 to 55 who had recovered from COVID-19. This rearrangement joins TRBV10-3 to TRBJ1-4, with 12 bases fitting TRBD1. CDR3 amino acids: CAISTGTGGAATNEKLFF. As DNA, the CDR3 is TGTGCCATCAGTACCGGGACAGGGGGCGCGGCAACTAATGAAAAACTGTTTTTT.